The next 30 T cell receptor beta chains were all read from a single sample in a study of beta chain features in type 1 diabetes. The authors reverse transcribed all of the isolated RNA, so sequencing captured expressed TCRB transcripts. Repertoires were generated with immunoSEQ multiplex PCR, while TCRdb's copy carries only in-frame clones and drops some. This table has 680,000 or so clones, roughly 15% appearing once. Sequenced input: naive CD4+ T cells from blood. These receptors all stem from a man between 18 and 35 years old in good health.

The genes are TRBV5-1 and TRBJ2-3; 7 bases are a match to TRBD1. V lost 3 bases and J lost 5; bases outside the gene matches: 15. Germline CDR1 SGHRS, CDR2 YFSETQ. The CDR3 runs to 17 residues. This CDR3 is CASSSDTTHRGQDTQYF. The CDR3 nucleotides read TGCGCCAGCAGCTCGGACACTACACACAGGGGACAAGATACGCAGTATTTT.

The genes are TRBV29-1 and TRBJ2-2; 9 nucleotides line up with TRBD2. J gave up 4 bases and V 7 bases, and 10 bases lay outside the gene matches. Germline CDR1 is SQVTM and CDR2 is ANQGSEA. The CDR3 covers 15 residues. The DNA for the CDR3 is TGCAGCGCGAATAGCGGGAGAAGGGGCACCGGGGAGCTGTTTTTT. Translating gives CSANSGRRGTGELFF.

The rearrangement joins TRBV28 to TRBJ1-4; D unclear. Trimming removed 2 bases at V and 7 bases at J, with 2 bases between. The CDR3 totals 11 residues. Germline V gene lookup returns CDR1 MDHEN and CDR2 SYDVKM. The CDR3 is CASSLLEKLFF. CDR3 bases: TGTGCCAGCAGTTTACTTGAAAAACTGTTTTTT.

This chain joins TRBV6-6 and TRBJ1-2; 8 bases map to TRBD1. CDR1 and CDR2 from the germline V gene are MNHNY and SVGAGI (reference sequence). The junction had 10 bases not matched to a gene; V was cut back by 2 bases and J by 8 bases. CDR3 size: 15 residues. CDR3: CASSYGGQGFDGYTF. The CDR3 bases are TGTGCCAGCAGTTACGGAGGACAGGGTTTCGACGGCTACACCTTC.

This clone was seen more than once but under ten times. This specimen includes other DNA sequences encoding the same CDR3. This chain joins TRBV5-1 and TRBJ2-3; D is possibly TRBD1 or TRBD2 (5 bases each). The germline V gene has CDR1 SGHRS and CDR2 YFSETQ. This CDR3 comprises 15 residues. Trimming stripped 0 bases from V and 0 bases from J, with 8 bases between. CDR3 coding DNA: TGCGCCAGCAGCTTGGCGGGGCTCAGCACAGATACGCAGTATTTT. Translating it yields CASSLAGLSTDTQYF.

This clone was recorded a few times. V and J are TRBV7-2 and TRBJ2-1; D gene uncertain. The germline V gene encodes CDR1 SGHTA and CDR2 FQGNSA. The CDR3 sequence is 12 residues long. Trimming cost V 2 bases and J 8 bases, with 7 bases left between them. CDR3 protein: CASSLSGDEQFF. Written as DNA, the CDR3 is TGTGCCAGCAGCTTAAGTGGGGATGAGCAGTTCTTC.

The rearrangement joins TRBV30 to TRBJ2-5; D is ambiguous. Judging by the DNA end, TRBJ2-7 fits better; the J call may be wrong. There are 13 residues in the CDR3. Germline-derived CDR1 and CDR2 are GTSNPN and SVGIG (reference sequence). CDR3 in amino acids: CAWSRQASYEQYF. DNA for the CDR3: TGTGCCTGGAGTCGGCAGGCCTCCTACGAGCAGTACTTC.

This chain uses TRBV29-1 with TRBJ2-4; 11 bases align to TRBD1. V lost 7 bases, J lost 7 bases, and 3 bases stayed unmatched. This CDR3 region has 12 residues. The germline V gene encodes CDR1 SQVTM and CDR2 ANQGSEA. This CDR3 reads CSGGQGANIQYF. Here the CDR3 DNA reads TGCAGCGGTGGACAGGGGGCGAACATTCAGTACTTC.

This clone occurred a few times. As DNA, the CDR3 is TGTGCTAGTGGCAGGGGACCCGCGGAGACCCAGTACTTC. Translation: CASGRGPAETQYF. The gene calls are TRBV12-5 and TRBJ2-5; a possible D gene is TRBD1 (6 bases). CDR1 LGHNT and CDR2 FRNRAP come from the germline V gene. The CDR3 sequence is 13 residues long. The V gene lost 6 bases and the J gene lost 5 bases, with 13 bases spanning the gap.

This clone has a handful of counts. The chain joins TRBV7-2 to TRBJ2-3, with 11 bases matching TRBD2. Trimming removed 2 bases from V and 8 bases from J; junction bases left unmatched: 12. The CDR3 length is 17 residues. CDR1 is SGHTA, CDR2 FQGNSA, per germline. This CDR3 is CASSLSRLAGGLGTQYF. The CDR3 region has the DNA TGTGCCAGCAGCTTAAGCCGCCTAGCGGGGGGCTTAGGTACGCAGTATTTT.

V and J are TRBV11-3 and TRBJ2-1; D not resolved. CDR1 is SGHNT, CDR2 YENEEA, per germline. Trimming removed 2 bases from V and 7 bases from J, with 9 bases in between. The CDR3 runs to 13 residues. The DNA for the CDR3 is TGTGCCAGCAGCTTAACCAGACGGAATGAGCAGTTCTTC. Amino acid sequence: CASSLTRRNEQFF.

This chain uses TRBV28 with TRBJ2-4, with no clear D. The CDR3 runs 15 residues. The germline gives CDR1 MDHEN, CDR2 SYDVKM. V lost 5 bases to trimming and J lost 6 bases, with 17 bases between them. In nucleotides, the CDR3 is TGTGCCAGCAGTGCAACACGCAGGCTTGGAAACATTCAGTACTTC. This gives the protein CASSATRRLGNIQYF.

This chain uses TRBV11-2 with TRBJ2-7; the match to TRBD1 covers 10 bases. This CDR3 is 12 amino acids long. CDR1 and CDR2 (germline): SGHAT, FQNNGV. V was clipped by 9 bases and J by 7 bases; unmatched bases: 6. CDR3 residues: CASLRDRGEQYF. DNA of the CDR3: TGTGCCAGTCTCCGGGACAGGGGTGAGCAGTACTTC. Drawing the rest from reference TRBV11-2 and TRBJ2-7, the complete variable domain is EAGVAQSPRYKIIEKRQSVAFWCNPISGHATLYWYQQILGQGPKLLIQFQNNGVVDDSQLPKDRFSAERLKGVDSTLKIQPAKLEDSAVYLCASLRDRGEQYFGPGTRLTVT.

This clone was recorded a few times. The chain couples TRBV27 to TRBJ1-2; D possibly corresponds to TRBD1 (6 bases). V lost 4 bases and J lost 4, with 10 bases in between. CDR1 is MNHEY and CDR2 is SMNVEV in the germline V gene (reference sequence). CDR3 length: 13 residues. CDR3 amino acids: CASSYRDLYGYTF. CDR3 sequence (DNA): TGTGCCAGCAGTTACAGGGATCTCTATGGCTACACCTTC.

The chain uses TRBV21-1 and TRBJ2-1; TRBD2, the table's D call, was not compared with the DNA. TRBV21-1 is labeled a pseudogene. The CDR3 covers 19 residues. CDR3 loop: CASSKALGGFHLGYNEQFF. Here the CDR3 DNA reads TGTGCCAGCAGCAAAGCATTGGGAGGATTCCATCTAGGCTACAATGAGCAGTTCTTC.

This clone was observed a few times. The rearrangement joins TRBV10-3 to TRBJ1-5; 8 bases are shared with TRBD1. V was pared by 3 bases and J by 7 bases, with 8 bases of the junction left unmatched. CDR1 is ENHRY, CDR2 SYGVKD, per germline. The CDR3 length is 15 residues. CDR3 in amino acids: CAISEGSRGHQPQHF. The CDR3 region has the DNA TGTGCCATCAGTGAAGGTTCCAGGGGGCACCAGCCCCAGCATTTT.

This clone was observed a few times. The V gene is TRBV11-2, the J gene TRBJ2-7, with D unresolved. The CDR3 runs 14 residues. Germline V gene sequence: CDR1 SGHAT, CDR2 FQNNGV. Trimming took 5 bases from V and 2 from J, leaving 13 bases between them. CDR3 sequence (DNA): TGTGCCAGCAGCACATACATAGTCCCCTACGAGCAGTACTTC. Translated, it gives CASSTYIVPYEQYF.

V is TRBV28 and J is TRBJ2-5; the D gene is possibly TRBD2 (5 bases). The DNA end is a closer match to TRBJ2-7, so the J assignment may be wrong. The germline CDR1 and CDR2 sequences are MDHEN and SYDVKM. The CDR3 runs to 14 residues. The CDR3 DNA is TGTGCCAGCAGTTTGCTCCGGGGTCCCTACGAGCAGTACTTC. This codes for CASSLLRGPYEQYF.

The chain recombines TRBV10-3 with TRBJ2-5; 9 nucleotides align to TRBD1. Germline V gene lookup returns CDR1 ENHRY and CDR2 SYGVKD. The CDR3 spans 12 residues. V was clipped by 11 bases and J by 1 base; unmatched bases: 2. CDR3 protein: CASTGGQETQYF. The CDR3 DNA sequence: TGTGCCTCGACAGGGGGCCAAGAGACCCAGTACTTC.

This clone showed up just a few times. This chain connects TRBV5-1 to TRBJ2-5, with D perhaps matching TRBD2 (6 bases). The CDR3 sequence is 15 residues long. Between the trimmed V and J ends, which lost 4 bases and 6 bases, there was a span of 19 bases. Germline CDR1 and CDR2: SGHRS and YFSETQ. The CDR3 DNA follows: TGCGCCAGCAGCCTCGGGACTGAAGGGGAGCAGACCCAGTACTTC. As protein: CASSLGTEGEQTQYF.

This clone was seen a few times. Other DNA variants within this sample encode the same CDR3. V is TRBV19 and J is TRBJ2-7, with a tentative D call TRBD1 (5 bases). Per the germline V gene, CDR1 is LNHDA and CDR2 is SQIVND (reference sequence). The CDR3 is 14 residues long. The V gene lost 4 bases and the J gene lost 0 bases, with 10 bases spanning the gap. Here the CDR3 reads CASSTQGVSYEQYF. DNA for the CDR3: TGTGCCAGTAGTACCCAAGGGGTCTCCTACGAGCAGTACTTC.

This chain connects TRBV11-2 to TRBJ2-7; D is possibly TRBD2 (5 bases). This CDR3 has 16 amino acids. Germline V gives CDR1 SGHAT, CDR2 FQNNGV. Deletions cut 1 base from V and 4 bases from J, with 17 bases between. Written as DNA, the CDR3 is TGTGCCAGCAGCTTAGTACCCGGGGTCCCCCTATACGAGCAGTACTTC. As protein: CASSLVPGVPLYEQYF.

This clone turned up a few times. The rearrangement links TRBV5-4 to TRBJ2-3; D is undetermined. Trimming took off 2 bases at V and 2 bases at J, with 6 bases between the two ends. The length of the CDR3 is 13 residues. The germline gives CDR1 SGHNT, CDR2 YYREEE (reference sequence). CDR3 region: CASSFATTDTQYF. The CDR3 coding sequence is TGTGCCAGCAGCTTTGCTACCACAGATACGCAGTATTTT.

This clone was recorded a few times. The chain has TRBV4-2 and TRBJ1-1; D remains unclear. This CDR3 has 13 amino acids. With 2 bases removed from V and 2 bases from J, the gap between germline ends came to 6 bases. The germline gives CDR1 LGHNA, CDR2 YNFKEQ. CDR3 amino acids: CASSQRENTEAFF. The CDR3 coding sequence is TGTGCCAGCAGCCAAAGAGAAAACACTGAAGCTTTCTTT.

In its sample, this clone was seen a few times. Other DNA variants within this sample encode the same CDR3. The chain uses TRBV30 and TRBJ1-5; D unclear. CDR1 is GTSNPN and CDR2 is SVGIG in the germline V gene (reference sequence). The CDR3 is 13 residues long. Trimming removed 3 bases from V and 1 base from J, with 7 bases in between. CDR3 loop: CAWSRGSNQPQHF. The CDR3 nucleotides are TGTGCCTGGAGCCGAGGGAGCAATCAGCCCCAGCATTTT.

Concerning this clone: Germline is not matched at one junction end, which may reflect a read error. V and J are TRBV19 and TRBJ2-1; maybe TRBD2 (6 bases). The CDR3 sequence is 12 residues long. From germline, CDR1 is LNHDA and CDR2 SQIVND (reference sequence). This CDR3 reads CASSIGLQAVLF. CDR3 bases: TGTGCCAGTAGTATCGGACTACAAGCGGTCCTCTTC.

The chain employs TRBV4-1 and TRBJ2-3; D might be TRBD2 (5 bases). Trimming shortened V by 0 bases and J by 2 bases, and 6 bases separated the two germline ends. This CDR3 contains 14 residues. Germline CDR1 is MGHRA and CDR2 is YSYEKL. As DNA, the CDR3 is TGCGCCAGCAGCCAAGAGAGGGTCACAGATACGCAGTATTTT. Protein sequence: CASSQERVTDTQYF.

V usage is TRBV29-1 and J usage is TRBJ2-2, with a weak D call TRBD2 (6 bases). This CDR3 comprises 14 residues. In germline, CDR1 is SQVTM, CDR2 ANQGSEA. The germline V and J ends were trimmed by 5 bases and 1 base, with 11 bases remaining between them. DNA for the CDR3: TGCAGCGTTCCAAGCGGGCGGAACACCGGGGAGCTGTTTTTT. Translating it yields CSVPSGRNTGELFF.

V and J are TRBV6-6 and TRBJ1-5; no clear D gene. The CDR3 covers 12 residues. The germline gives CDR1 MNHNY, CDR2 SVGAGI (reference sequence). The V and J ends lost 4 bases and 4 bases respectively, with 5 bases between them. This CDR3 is CASSSANQPQHF. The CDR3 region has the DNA TGTGCCAGCAGTTCCGCTAATCAGCCCCAGCATTTT.

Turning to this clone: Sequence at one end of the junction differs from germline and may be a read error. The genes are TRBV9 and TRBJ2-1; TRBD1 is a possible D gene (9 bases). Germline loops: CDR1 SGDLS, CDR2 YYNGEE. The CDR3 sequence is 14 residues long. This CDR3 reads CARSGGQGYNEQFF. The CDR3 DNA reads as TGTGCCCGCAGCGGGGGACAGGGCTACAATGAGCAGTTCTTC.